This TCR beta chain was sequenced during a study of shared clonotypes between healthy human individuals. Study-level background: Every donor yielded three CD4 naive, three CD4 memory, two CD8 naive and one CD8 memory plate.

Some clones are missing from TCRdb's copy, which holds only in-frame ones; the method was immunoSEQ multiplex PCR. The sample lists approximately 710,000 clones; roughly 88% were seen once. Donors, healthy HIV-negative adults, lacked recent acute infections or vaccinations. CDR1 is SGHNT and CDR2 is YYREEE in the germline V gene (reference sequence). The length of the CDR3 is 12 residues. Trimming took off 4 bases at V and 6 bases at J, with 11 bases between the two ends. The chain recombines TRBV5-4 with TRBJ2-7, with D possibly being TRBD1 (7 bases). The receptor comes from a man aged 18 to 29 in good health. Some clones in this sample may be carry-over from other donors' samples. Input material: memory CD8+ T cells from PBMCs. Specified subset: CD45RO+ cells pooled with CCR7-negative TemRA cells. CDR3 bases: TGTGCCAGCAGCCCAGGGGGAGGCGAGCAGTACTTC. Protein sequence: CASSPGGGEQYF. The whole variable domain, remainder taken from reference TRBV5-4 and TRBJ2-7, is ETGVTQSPTHLIKTRGQQVTLRCSSQSGHNTVSWYQQALGQGPQFIFQYYREEENGRGNFPPRFSGLQFPNYSSELNVNALELDDSALYLCASSPGGGEQYFGPGTRLTVT.